A selection of T cell receptor beta chains follows, all from one sample in a study of cytomegalovirus exposure and HLA in healthy donors. Using immunoSEQ multiplex PCR, the repertoire was profiled, and TCRdb retains in-frame clones only, with some absent. The sample comprises some 170,000 clones, around nine tenths of which are singletons, and under 3.5% rests with the top ten. The specimen was PBMCs. The receptors here all came from a man aged 18 to 29 in good health and CMV-seropositive. CDR3s include the opening cysteine and the closing phenylalanine or tryptophan. The order of the fields is clone size, V gene, J gene, D gene, CDR3 protein, CDR3 DNA. A D gene is named only where the DNA matches it firmly. Some rows mark clone size as missing; the rest say once, few, many or name a class of expanded clone.

many	TRBV4-3	TRBJ2-6	-	CASSLGDTSSGANVLTF	TGCGCCAGCAGCCTCGGGGATACTAGCTCTGGGGCCAACGTCCTGACTTTC
-	TRBV7-3	TRBJ2-3	-	CASSFGGPDTQYF	TGTGCCAGCAGCTTCGGAGGGCCAGATACGCAGTATTTT
-	TRBV6-6	TRBJ2-5	-	CASSYRRVGETQYF	TGTGCCAGCAGTTACCGGAGGGTCGGCGAGACCCAGTACTTC
-	TRBV6-4	TRBJ2-1	TRBD1	CASSIGTAYSYNEQFF	TGTGCCAGCAGTATAGGGACAGCCTACTCCTACAATGAGCAGTTCTTC
-	TRBV25-1	TRBJ2-1	-	CASPALGRYNEQFF	TGTGCCAGTCCGGCTCTGGGGAGGTACAATGAGCAGTTCTTC
-	TRBV19	TRBJ2-3	TRBD1	CASTPGGTDTQYF	TGTGCCAGTACCCCAGGGGGTACAGATACGCAGTATTTT
-	TRBV7-3	TRBJ1-4	TRBD1	CASSAYGQVGKLFF	TGTGCCAGCAGCGCATATGGACAGGTCGGGAAACTGTTTTTT
-	TRBV28	TRBJ2-1	-	CASTEGALGKSSYNEQFF	TGTGCCAGCACGGAGGGGGCGCTTGGGAAAAGCTCCTACAATGAGCAGTTCTTC
-	TRBV4-3	TRBJ2-1	TRBD2	CASSQGLAGTLSYNEQFF	TGCGCCAGCAGCCAGGGACTAGCGGGAACCCTCTCGTACAATGAGCAGTTCTTC
-	TRBV29-1	TRBJ1-1	TRBD1	CSVGTGETEAFF	TGCAGCGTTGGGACAGGGGAGACTGAAGCTTTCTTT
-	TRBV6-1	TRBJ1-5	TRBD1	CASSEGGGGQGFYF	TGTGCCAGCAGTGAAGGGGGGGGAGGACAGGGTTTTTATTTT
-	TRBV30	TRBJ1-1	TRBD1	CAWNRDRGLSEAFF	TGTGCCTGGAACCGGGACAGGGGGCTCTCTGAAGCTTTCTTT
-	TRBV14	TRBJ1-2	-	CASSRWGDYGYTF	TGTGCCAGCAGCCGTTGGGGGGACTATGGCTACACCTTC
-	TRBV9	TRBJ2-7	TRBD2	CASSSGSGASYEQYF	TGTGCCAGCAGCTCGGGTAGCGGGGCCTCCTACGAGCAGTACTTC
-	TRBV28	TRBJ1-1	TRBD1	CASSLNLQGTSTEAFF	TGTGCCAGCAGTCTTAACCTACAGGGGACGAGCACTGAAGCTTTCTTT
-	TRBV4-2	TRBJ1-2	-	CASSQEGRMVNYGYTF	TGTGCCAGCAGCCAAGAGGGCCGAATGGTGAACTATGGCTACACCTTC
few	TRBV6-1	TRBJ1-6	-	CASSGLRQPNSPLHF	TGTGCCAGCAGTGGACTTCGGCAGCCTAATTCACCCCTCCACTTT
-	TRBV7-2	TRBJ2-1	-	CASSGAPGQSSYNEQFF	TGTGCCAGCAGCGGCGCTCCGGGACAAAGCTCCTACAATGAGCAGTTCTTC
-	TRBV19	TRBJ1-2	-	CASSRGSTYGYTF	TGTGCCAGTAGTCGGGGGAGTACCTATGGCTACACCTTC
-	TRBV18	TRBJ2-7	TRBD1	CASSGQGTSYEQYF	TGTGCCAGCTCAGGACAGGGGACCTCCTACGAGCAGTACTTC